This is a list of T cell receptor beta chains from one sample in a study of T cell repertoires in aging, cancer and after chemotherapy. TCRdb re-called the multiplex PCR reads with MiXCR, one entry per CDR3 protein. The repertoire includes over 3,000 distinct CDR3 sequences, about 38% of them detected once, and roughly 53% sits in the top ten. The sample was blood. The source of these receptors is a human donor in good health. CDR3s include the opening cysteine and the closing phenylalanine or tryptophan. D genes are given only for firm matches. Size tells how often a clone was seen (once, few, many) or the class of an expanded clone, and some rows leave it out.

.	.	TRBV5-1	TRBJ2-3	CASSLGEADTQYF	TGCGCCAGCAGCTTGGGTGAGGCAGATACGCAGTATTTT
TRBD2	once	TRBV20-1	TRBJ2-5	CSVGGGARETQYF	TGCAGTGTGGGCGGGGGGGCTAGAGAGACCCAGTACTTC
TRBD2	.	TRBV6-4	TRBJ2-3	CASSDRAGTTDTQYF	TGTGCCAGCAGTGACAGAGCGGGAACCACAGATACGCAGTATTTT
TRBD1	.	TRBV19	TRBJ1-3	CASSLNRGQPGNTIYF	TGTGCCAGTAGTTTAAACAGGGGGCAACCTGGAAACACCATATATTTT
TRBD1	once	TRBV5-4	TRBJ2-1	CASRFAQGVAEQFF	TGTGCCAGCAGATTCGCTCAGGGGGTTGCTGAGCAGTTCTTC
.	.	TRBV6-5	TRBJ2-4	CASSSGIAKNIQYF	TGTGCCAGCAGTTCAGGGATAGCCAAAAACATTCAGTACTTC
TRBD1	once	TRBV5-4	TRBJ2-5	CASSFGQGRGETQYF	TGTGCCAGCAGCTTCGGACAGGGGAGAGGAGAGACCCAGTACTTC
TRBD2	few	TRBV20-1	TRBJ2-1	CSARDLAGSNEQFF	TGCAGTGCTAGAGACCTAGCGGGAAGCAATGAGCAGTTCTTC
.	.	TRBV18	TRBJ2-7	CASSPSVGEQYF	TGTGCCAGCTCACCTTCTGTAGGCGAGCAGTACTTC
.	.	TRBV5-1	TRBJ1-1	CASSLGHTEAFF	TGCGCCAGCAGCTTAGGGCACACTGAAGCTTTCTTT
.	few	TRBV18	TRBJ2-2	CASSQSNTGELFF	TGTGCCAGCTCACAATCGAACACCGGGGAGCTGTTTTTT
.	few	TRBV15	TRBJ2-5	CATSRDVETQYF	TGTGCCACCAGCAGAGATGTGGAGACCCAGTACTTC
.	.	TRBV6-1	TRBJ2-7	CASSYSNYPAHEQYF	TGTGCCAGCAGTTACTCGAATTACCCCGCCCACGAGCAGTACTTC
.	.	TRBV11-3	TRBJ1-4	CASSPRKTGRDEKLFF	TGTGCCAGCAGCCCACGTAAGACAGGAAGAGATGAAAAACTGTTTTTT
.	few	TRBV5-4	TRBJ2-3	CASSFGKPTDTQYF	TGTGCCAGCAGCTTCGGTAAACCCACAGATACGCAGTATTTT
.	.	TRBV19	TRBJ2-7	CASSPHESSYEQYF	TGTGCCAGTAGTCCCCACGAGTCTTCCTACGAGCAGTACTTC
.	few	TRBV30	TRBJ2-5	CAWSGWDSAETQYF	TGTGCCTGGAGTGGCTGGGACTCCGCAGAGACCCAGTACTTC
.	.	TRBV6-1	TRBJ2-5	CASSGTRQETQYF	TGTGCCAGCAGTGGGACAAGGCAGGAGACCCAGTACTTC
TRBD1	.	TRBV24-1	TRBJ2-2	CATSDSIPGTGKVGELFF	TGTGCCACCAGTGATTCGATTCCCGGGACAGGAAAGGTCGGGGAGCTGTTTTTT
TRBD1	.	TRBV6-2/TRBV6-3	TRBJ2-5	CAIRGTQETKYF	TGTGCCATCAGGGGGACCCAAGAGACCAAGTACTTC
TRBD1	few	TRBV6-1	TRBJ2-7	CASSYQGAKAYEQYF	TGTGCCAGCAGTTACCAGGGGGCAAAAGCCTACGAGCAGTACTTC
TRBD1	once	TRBV19	TRBJ2-5	CASSGWGQQETQYF	TGTGCCAGTTCTGGTTGGGGACAGCAAGAGACCCAGTACTTC
.	once	TRBV18	TRBJ2-1	CASSPGAPSAKGSEQFF	TGTGCCAGCTCACCAGGGGCCCCTAGCGCGAAGGGTAGTGAGCAGTTCTTC
TRBD1	.	TRBV10-3	TRBJ2-5	CATEQGEGAGEETQYF	TGTGCCACCGAACAGGGAGAGGGGGCCGGGGAAGAGACCCAGTACTTC
.	few	TRBV19	TRBJ1-5	CASSTTSSPQHF	TGTGCCAGTAGTACAACATCAAGCCCCCAGCATTTT
.	medium-sized	TRBV19	TRBJ1-2	CASTTRGNYGYTF	TGTGCCAGTACTACCCGGGGGAACTATGGCTACACCTTC
TRBD2	.	TRBV20-1	TRBJ2-3	CSARDLLAGGGDTQYF	TGCAGTGCTAGAGATCTACTAGCGGGGGGCGGAGATACGCAGTATTTT
.	.	TRBV6-2/TRBV6-3	TRBJ2-3	CASGGDTDTQYF	TGTGCCAGCGGGGGAGACACAGATACGCAGTATTTT
.	few	TRBV6-1	TRBJ1-1	CASSPGIRGVAFF	TGTGCCAGCAGTCCAGGGATAAGGGGGGTAGCTTTCTTT
.	few	TRBV6-5	TRBJ1-1	CASSLNAGVIAFF	TGTGCCAGCAGTTTGAACGCCGGTGTGATCGCTTTCTTT
TRBD1	.	TRBV28	TRBJ2-5	CASRDRGQGAYPSETQYF	TGTGCCAGCAGGGACCGGGGGCAGGGGGCTTATCCAAGCGAGACCCAGTACTTC
.	once	TRBV6-1	TRBJ2-2	CASSPQSSNTGELFF	TGTGCCAGCAGTCCCCAGTCGTCGAACACCGGGGAGCTGTTTTTT
TRBD1	few	TRBV6-6	TRBJ1-6	CASSYNDRGASPLHF	TGTGCCAGCAGTTACAACGACAGGGGGGCCTCACCCCTCCACTTT
.	.	TRBV5-5	TRBJ1-2	CASSLMGPDYGYTF	TGTGCCAGCAGCTTGATGGGGCCTGACTATGGCTACACCTTC
TRBD1	few	TRBV19	TRBJ1-5	CASSIWDRLNQPQHF	TGTGCCAGTAGTATCTGGGACAGGTTAAATCAGCCCCAGCATTTT
.	.	TRBV6-5	TRBJ1-2	CASFHRSGPSNYGYTF	TGTGCCAGCTTTCACAGGTCAGGACCCTCTAACTATGGCTACACCTTC
.	few	TRBV6-1	TRBJ2-2	CASRGFPVANTGELFF	TGTGCCAGCAGGGGTTTCCCAGTAGCCAACACCGGGGAGCTGTTTTTT
.	few	TRBV30	TRBJ2-3	CAWRSGPSGDTQYF	TGTGCCTGGAGGTCGGGCCCGTCGGGGGATACGCAGTATTTT
TRBD1	few	TRBV6-6	TRBJ1-6	CASSHHPLYNRGQGSPLHF	TGTGCCAGCAGCCACCATCCTCTCTACAACAGGGGGCAAGGTTCACCCCTCCACTTT
TRBD2	.	TRBV11-3	TRBJ2-5	CASSSRTSGARETQYF	TGTGCCAGCAGCTCGAGGACTAGCGGGGCTCGGGAGACCCAGTACTTC
TRBD1	.	TRBV18	TRBJ2-5	CASSPGTGGKETQYF	TGTGCCAGCTCCCCCGGGACAGGGGGGAAAGAGACCCAGTACTTC
TRBD1	.	TRBV7-6	TRBJ2-2	CASSTTPGQENTGELFF	TGTGCCAGCAGTACCACCCCCGGACAGGAGAACACCGGGGAGCTGTTTTTT
.	.	TRBV6-2/TRBV6-3	TRBJ2-5	CASSERARGRGRETQYF	TGTGCCAGCAGTGAAAGGGCGCGGGGCCGGGGGAGAGAGACCCAGTACTTC
.	.	TRBV29-1	TRBJ2-2	CSVGDYSTGELFF	TGCAGCGTTGGAGACTATAGCACCGGGGAGCTGTTTTTT
.	.	TRBV5-5	TRBJ2-2	CASSRTGVGELFF	TGTGCCAGCAGTCGAACAGGTGTCGGGGAGCTGTTTTTT
TRBD1	.	TRBV27	TRBJ1-2	CASSAFRGVNYGYTF	TGTGCCAGCAGTGCCTTCAGGGGGGTCAACTATGGCTACACCTTC
.	few	TRBV6-1	TRBJ2-7	CASSEAKLPGDEQYF	TGTGCCAGCAGTGAAGCTAAGTTGCCAGGGGATGAGCAGTACTTC
.	.	TRBV6-4	TRBJ1-2	CASRAGGSNGYTF	TGTGCCAGCAGGGCTGGAGGGAGCAATGGCTACACCTTC
.	.	TRBV19	TRBJ1-1	CASRTGRGLGEAFF	TGTGCCAGTAGGACGGGTCGGGGGCTGGGTGAAGCTTTCTTT
.	.	TRBV27	TRBJ2-1	CASSLYGVSAYNEQFF	TGTGCCAGCAGTTTATACGGGGTCTCAGCCTACAATGAGCAGTTCTTC
TRBD1	.	TRBV11-3	TRBJ1-2	CASSSGQVYGYTF	TGTGCCAGCAGCTCAGGACAGGTTTATGGCTACACCTTC
TRBD1	once	TRBV11-1	TRBJ1-3	CASSLDRASGNTIYF	TGTGCCAGCAGCTTGGACAGGGCCTCTGGAAACACCATATATTTT
TRBD1	.	TRBV6-2/TRBV6-3	TRBJ1-4	CASSYSTTQGAEKLFF	TGTGCCAGCAGTTACTCGACGACTCAGGGGGCGGAAAAACTGTTTTTT